Sequencing of this TCR beta chain was carried out in a study of control samples from healthy donors and cancer patients. Measured with immunoSEQ multiplex PCR; TCRdb has only the in-frame clones, and not every one. The sample yields about 38,000 clones, approximately 82% seen once. Trimming stripped 7 bases from V and 4 bases from J, with 18 bases between. This CDR3 has 15 amino acids. CDR1 is SGHRS and CDR2 is YFSETQ in the germline V gene. The chain links TRBV5-1 to TRBJ1-5; D gene uncertain. Sequencing input: PBMCs. The clonotype was recovered from a woman in her sixties with lung cancer. CDR3 nucleotides: TGCGCCAGCGCAGAGGGTCTAAACCCAAATCAGCCCCAGCATTTT. Translated: CASAEGLNPNQPQHF.